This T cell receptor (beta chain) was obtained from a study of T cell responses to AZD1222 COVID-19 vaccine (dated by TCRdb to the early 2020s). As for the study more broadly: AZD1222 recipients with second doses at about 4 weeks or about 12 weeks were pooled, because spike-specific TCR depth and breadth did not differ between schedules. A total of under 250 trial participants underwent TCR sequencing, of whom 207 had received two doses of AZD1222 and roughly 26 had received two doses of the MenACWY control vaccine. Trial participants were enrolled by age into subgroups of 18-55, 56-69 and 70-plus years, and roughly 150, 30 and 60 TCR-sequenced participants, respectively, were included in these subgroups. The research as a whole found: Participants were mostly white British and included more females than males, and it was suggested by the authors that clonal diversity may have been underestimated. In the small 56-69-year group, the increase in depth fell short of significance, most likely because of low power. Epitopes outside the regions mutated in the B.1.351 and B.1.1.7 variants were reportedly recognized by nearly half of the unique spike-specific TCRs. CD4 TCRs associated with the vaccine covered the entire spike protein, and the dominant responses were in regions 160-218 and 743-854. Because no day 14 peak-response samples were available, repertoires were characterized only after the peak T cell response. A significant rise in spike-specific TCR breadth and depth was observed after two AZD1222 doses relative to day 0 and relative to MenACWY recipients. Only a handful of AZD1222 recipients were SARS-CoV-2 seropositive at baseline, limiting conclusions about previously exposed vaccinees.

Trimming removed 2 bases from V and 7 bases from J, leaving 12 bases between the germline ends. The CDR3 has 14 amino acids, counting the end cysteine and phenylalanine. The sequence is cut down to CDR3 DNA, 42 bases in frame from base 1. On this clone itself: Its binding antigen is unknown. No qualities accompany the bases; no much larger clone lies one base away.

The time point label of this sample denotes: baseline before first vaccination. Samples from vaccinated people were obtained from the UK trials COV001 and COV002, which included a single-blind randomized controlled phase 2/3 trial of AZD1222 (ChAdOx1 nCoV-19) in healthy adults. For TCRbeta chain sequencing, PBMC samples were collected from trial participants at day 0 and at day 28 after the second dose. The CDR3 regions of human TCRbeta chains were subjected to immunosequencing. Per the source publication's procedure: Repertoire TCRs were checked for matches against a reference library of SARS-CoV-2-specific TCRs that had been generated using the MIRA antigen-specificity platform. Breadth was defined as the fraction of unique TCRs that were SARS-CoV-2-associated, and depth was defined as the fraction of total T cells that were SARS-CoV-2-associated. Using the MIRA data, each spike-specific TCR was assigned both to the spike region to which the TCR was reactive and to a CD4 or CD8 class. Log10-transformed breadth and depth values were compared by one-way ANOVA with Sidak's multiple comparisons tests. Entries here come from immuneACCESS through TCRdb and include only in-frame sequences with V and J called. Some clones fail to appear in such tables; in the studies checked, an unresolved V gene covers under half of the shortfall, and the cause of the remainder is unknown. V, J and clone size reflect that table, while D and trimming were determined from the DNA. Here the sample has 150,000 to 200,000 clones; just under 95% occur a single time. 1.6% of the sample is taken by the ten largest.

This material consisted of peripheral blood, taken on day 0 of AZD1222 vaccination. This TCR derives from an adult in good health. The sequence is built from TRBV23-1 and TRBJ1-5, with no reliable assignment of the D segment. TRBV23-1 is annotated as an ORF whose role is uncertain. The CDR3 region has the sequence CASSQVAGRQPQHF. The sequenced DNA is TGCGCCAGCAGTCAAGTGGCAGGACGGCAGCCCCAGCATTTT.